A selection of T cell receptor beta chains follows, all from one sample in a study of T cell responses to AZD1222 COVID-19 vaccine. Measured with immunoSEQ multiplex PCR; TCRdb has only the in-frame clones, and not every one. The table includes approximately 150,000 clones, about 91% detected once. Specimen: peripheral blood, collected on day 0 of AZD1222 vaccination. The receptors here all came from an adult in good health. CDR3s include the opening cysteine and the closing phenylalanine or tryptophan. D genes are given only for firm matches. Some rows mark clone size as missing; the rest say once, few, many or name a class of expanded clone.

d_gene: .; j_gene: TRBJ2-1; v_gene: TRBV6-2/TRBV6-3; abundance: .; CDR3aa: CASSNLRVGFF; CDR3nt: TGTGCCAGCAGTAATCTGAGGGTAGGGTTCTTC
d_gene: TRBD2; j_gene: TRBJ2-6; v_gene: TRBV28; abundance: .; CDR3aa: CASSSYWGGNSGANVLTF; CDR3nt: TGTGCCAGCAGTTCATACTGGGGGGGTAACTCTGGGGCCAACGTCCTGACTTTC
d_gene: TRBD1; j_gene: TRBJ2-1; v_gene: TRBV28; abundance: few; CDR3aa: CASSLTIGQGYYNEQFF; CDR3nt: TGTGCCAGCAGTTTAACCATAGGACAGGGGTACTACAATGAGCAGTTCTTC
d_gene: .; j_gene: TRBJ1-2; v_gene: TRBV11-2; abundance: .; CDR3aa: CASSPRMGGMNGYTF; CDR3nt: TGTGCCAGCAGCCCGCGAATGGGGGGTATGAATGGCTACACCTTC
d_gene: TRBD1; j_gene: TRBJ2-7; v_gene: TRBV7-6; abundance: few; CDR3aa: CASSLTGAYEQYF; CDR3nt: TGTGCCAGCAGCCTGACAGGGGCCTACGAGCAGTACTTC
d_gene: TRBD2; j_gene: TRBJ2-7; v_gene: TRBV27; abundance: .; CDR3aa: CASGRGAGNEQYF; CDR3nt: TGTGCCAGCGGGCGGGGAGCGGGAAACGAGCAGTACTTC
d_gene: TRBD1; j_gene: TRBJ1-5; v_gene: TRBV7-9; abundance: .; CDR3aa: CASSLNRAAGQGSQPQHF; CDR3nt: TGTGCCAGCAGCCTAAATCGCGCCGCGGGACAGGGAAGTCAGCCCCAGCATTTT
d_gene: .; j_gene: TRBJ2-3; v_gene: TRBV11-3; abundance: .; CDR3aa: CASTGEAGAISSTDTQYF; CDR3nt: TGTGCCAGCACCGGAGAGGCGGGGGCGATTTCTAGCACAGATACGCAGTATTTT
d_gene: .; j_gene: TRBJ2-2; v_gene: TRBV5-1; abundance: .; CDR3aa: CASSLAAGEATGELFF; CDR3nt: TGCGCCAGCAGCTTGGCGGCAGGGGAAGCGACCGGGGAGCTGTTTTTT
d_gene: .; j_gene: TRBJ1-1; v_gene: TRBV4-3; abundance: .; CDR3aa: CASSLGTEAFF; CDR3nt: TGCGCCAGCTCTCTGGGCACTGAAGCTTTCTTT
d_gene: .; j_gene: TRBJ1-5; v_gene: TRBV19; abundance: .; CDR3aa: CASSSRLNGFGLAQHF; CDR3nt: TGTGCCAGTAGTAGTAGGCTAAATGGGTTCGGGTTGGCCCAGCATTTT
d_gene: .; j_gene: TRBJ2-1; v_gene: TRBV24-1; abundance: .; CDR3aa: CATSDYNRDSDNEQFF; CDR3nt: TGTGCCACCAGTGATTACAACCGGGACTCGGACAATGAGCAGTTCTTC
d_gene: .; j_gene: TRBJ1-1; v_gene: TRBV11-3; abundance: .; CDR3aa: CASSPRGPLGAEAFF; CDR3nt: TGTGCCAGCAGCCCCCGGGGTCCCCTGGGCGCTGAAGCTTTCTTT
d_gene: .; j_gene: TRBJ1-6; v_gene: TRBV15; abundance: .; CDR3aa: CATAGTPHF; CDR3nt: TGTGCCACCGCCGGGACCCCCCACTTT
d_gene: TRBD1; j_gene: TRBJ2-3; v_gene: TRBV5-1; abundance: .; CDR3aa: CASREGTGAYTDTQYF; CDR3nt: TGCGCCAGCAGGGAGGGGACAGGGGCCTACACAGATACGCAGTATTTT
d_gene: TRBD1; j_gene: TRBJ1-2; v_gene: TRBV5-1; abundance: .; CDR3aa: CASSKRQGPEGYTF; CDR3nt: TGCGCCAGCAGCAAACGACAGGGTCCAGAGGGCTACACCTTC
d_gene: .; j_gene: TRBJ2-3; v_gene: TRBV6-5; abundance: .; CDR3aa: CASADFTDTQYF; CDR3nt: TGTGCCAGCGCGGACTTCACAGATACGCAGTATTTT
d_gene: TRBD2; j_gene: TRBJ2-5; v_gene: TRBV5-5; abundance: .; CDR3aa: CASSQHPGLASETQYF; CDR3nt: TGTGCCAGCAGCCAGCACCCGGGACTAGCGTCAGAGACCCAGTACTTC